This is a list of T cell receptor beta chains from one sample in a study of blood T cell repertoires in COVID-19. This table comes from immunoSEQ multiplex PCR, and its TCRdb copy is limited to in-frame clones, with some not included. Here the sample spans roughly 41,000 clones, around 90% being singletons. Sequenced sample: peripheral blood. Receptors originate from a human donor in a cohort sampled during active COVID-19. The CDR3 runs from the conserved cysteine through the conserved F or W. The D gene is left open where the match is weak. Not all rows give a size; the values are once, few, many and, for expanded clones, a class.

J	D	size	V	DNA	CDR3
TRBJ2-1	TRBD1	-	TRBV27	TGTGCCAGCAGTTCGAAACGAGACCCGGGACAGGGAAAATTCAATGAGCAGTTCTTC	CASSSKRDPGQGKFNEQFF
TRBJ2-2	TRBD2	-	TRBV5-1	TGCGCCAGCAGCCCTAATAGCGGGAGAGGCACCGGGGAGCTGTTTTTT	CASSPNSGRGTGELFF
TRBJ2-7	-	-	TRBV28	TGTGCCAGCAGTCCCCCACAGGGATACGAGCAGTACTTC	CASSPPQGYEQYF
TRBJ2-7	-	-	TRBV11-2	TGTGCCAGCAGCTTATCTGAGTTTTCCTACGAGCAGTACTTC	CASSLSEFSYEQYF
TRBJ2-7	TRBD2	-	TRBV27	TGTGCCAGCGCGCAGTGGGTAGCGGGAGACGAGCAGTACTTC	CASAQWVAGDEQYF
TRBJ1-5	TRBD1	-	TRBV27	TGTGCCAGCAGTTTCTTGGGACAGGGCAATCAGCCCCAGCATTTT	CASSFLGQGNQPQHF
TRBJ1-4	-	-	TRBV15	TGTGCCACCAGCAGAGGGCAGGGCCTCGTTTCTCCCCTTTTT	CATSRGQGLVSPLF
TRBJ2-5	TRBD2	-	TRBV19	TGTGCCAGTAGTATAAGCGGGAGTCGCGAGACCCAGTACTTC	CASSISGSRETQYF
TRBJ2-7	-	-	TRBV28	TGTGCCAGCGGGTCCTTAGCGGAGCTCTACGAGCAGTACTTC	CASGSLAELYEQYF
TRBJ1-3	-	-	TRBV4-1	TGCGCCAGCAGCCAAAAATACAGGGCTTCTGGAAACACCATATATTTT	CASSQKYRASGNTIYF
TRBJ1-2	TRBD1	-	TRBV2	TGTGCCAGCAGTGGGAGGCCAGGGGGTGGCTACACCTTC	CASSGRPGGGYTF
TRBJ2-1	TRBD2	once	TRBV7-9	TGTGCCAGCAGATCCGGACTAGCGGGAGGGGTCGATGAGCAGTTCTTC	CASRSGLAGGVDEQFF
TRBJ2-7	-	-	TRBV5-1	TGCGCCAGCAGCTCGTTAGCGGTCCCCGAGCAGTACTTC	CASSSLAVPEQYF
TRBJ2-5	TRBD1	-	TRBV11-2	TGTGCCAGCAGCTTAAACAGGGGCCAAGAGACCCAGTACTTC	CASSLNRGQETQYF
TRBJ2-2	TRBD2	once	TRBV27	TGTGCCAGCAGTCCGGGACTAGCGACGACCGGGGAGCTGTTTTTT	CASSPGLATTGELFF
TRBJ1-3	-	-	TRBV7-3	TGTGCCAGCAGCTTAAATGGAGGACAGAGCTCTGGAAACACCATATATTTT	CASSLNGGQSSGNTIYF
TRBJ2-3	TRBD2	-	TRBV28	TGTGCCAGCAGCCAATTGGCTAGCGGGAGTTTAGATACGCAGTATTTT	CASSQLASGSLDTQYF
TRBJ2-5	-	once	TRBV6-5	TGTGCCAGCGGGGCTACCAACAGGGACCAAGAGACCCAGTACTTC	CASGATNRDQETQYF
TRBJ1-2	TRBD1	-	TRBV7-9	TGTGCCAGCACCTCCGGACAGGGAGAGTATGACTATGGCTACACCTTC	CASTSGQGEYDYGYTF
TRBJ2-1	TRBD2	-	TRBV6-4	TGTGCCAGCAGTTTTAGCGGGAGTAGCGATGAGCAGTTCTTC	CASSFSGSSDEQFF
TRBJ2-7	TRBD1	-	TRBV7-8	TGTGCCAGCAGCTTATCGGGACAGGGCTACGAGCAGTACTTC	CASSLSGQGYEQYF
TRBJ2-2	TRBD1	-	TRBV24-1	TGTGCCACCAGTGTCCGACAGGGAAACACCGGGGAGCTGTTTTTT	CATSVRQGNTGELFF
TRBJ2-7	-	-	TRBV27	TGTGCCAGCAGAAGCGGAGGGCCGCCCTACGAGCAGTACTTC	CASRSGGPPYEQYF
TRBJ2-6	-	-	TRBV18	TGTGCCAGCTCAGCCAACAGCCCTGGGGCCAACGTCCTGACTTTC	CASSANSPGANVLTF
TRBJ2-1	TRBD2	-	TRBV5-1	TGCGCCAGCAGCTTGGGCGGACTAGCGGGAGCGGTTGAGCAGTTCTTC	CASSLGGLAGAVEQFF
TRBJ2-2	-	-	TRBV5-1	TGCGCCAGCAGCTTGGCCGGTAGTCGGAACACCGGGGAGCTGTTTTTT	CASSLAGSRNTGELFF
TRBJ2-7	-	-	TRBV9	TGTGCCAGCAGCGGTTCGGGTACTCCGAATTACGAGCAGTACTTC	CASSGSGTPNYEQYF
TRBJ2-7	TRBD1	once	TRBV9	TGTGCCAGCAGCTTAACCGGGACAGGGGCCTACGAGCAGTACTTC	CASSLTGTGAYEQYF
TRBJ2-1	-	-	TRBV11-2	TGTGCCAGCAGCTTTAGCGACTTCTCGTACAATGAGCAGTTCTTC	CASSFSDFSYNEQFF
TRBJ2-7	-	-	TRBV7-9	TGTGCCAGCAGCCATATCAGCTACGAGCAGTACTTC	CASSHISYEQYF
TRBJ2-1	TRBD2	-	TRBV10-2	TGCGCCAGCAGGACCTTTGGGGTAGCGGGAGTTCATGAGCAGTTCTTC	CASRTFGVAGVHEQFF
TRBJ1-1	TRBD1	-	TRBV5-4	TGTGCCAGCAGCTTGACCGGGACAGCTTTTGAAGCTTTCTTT	CASSLTGTAFEAFF
TRBJ2-3	TRBD2	-	TRBV7-3	TGTGCCAGCAGCTTAAGATCAGGACTAGCGGCCCTCGGGGATACGCAGTATTTT	CASSLRSGLAALGDTQYF
TRBJ2-6	-	-	TRBV6-1	TGTGCCAGCAGTGCACGACGAGGATCTGGGGCCAACGTCCTGACTTTC	CASSARRGSGANVLTF
TRBJ2-6	-	-	TRBV9	TGTGCCAGCAGCGTAAGACTTAGAGGAGGTACCAACGTCCTGACTTTC	CASSVRLRGGTNVLTF
TRBJ2-2	TRBD2	-	TRBV7-3	TGTGCCAGCAGCCCAACTAGCGGGAGGAGCACCGGGGAGCTGTTTTTT	CASSPTSGRSTGELFF
TRBJ1-2	TRBD1	-	TRBV29-1	TGCAGCGCCCGGACAGGGGAGGAAGGCTACACCTTC	CSARTGEEGYTF
TRBJ2-7	-	-	TRBV20-1	TGCAGTGCTATTCTCCACGAGCAGTACTTC	CSAILHEQYF
TRBJ2-2	-	-	TRBV2	TGTGCCAGCAGCCCCCTCGGGGAGCTGTTTTTT	CASSPLGELFF
TRBJ1-5	-	-	TRBV30	TGTGCCTGGACACAGGGTGGAAGTCAGCCCCAGCATTTT	CAWTQGGSQPQHF
TRBJ1-6	-	-	TRBV21-1	TGTGCCAGCAGCAAATCCCCCGGGGGGAAAGAAAATTCACCCCTCCACTTT	CASSKSPGGKENSPLHF
TRBJ1-1	-	-	TRBV5-1	TGCGCCAGCAGCTTGGCACAGCATGTGAACACTGAAGCTTTCTTT	CASSLAQHVNTEAFF
TRBJ1-4	-	-	TRBV3-1/TRBV3-2	TGTGCCAGCAGCTCCCAGGGTGCTAATGAAAAACTGTTTTTT	CASSSQGANEKLFF
TRBJ2-3	-	-	TRBV6-5	TGTGCCATAGAGTCGGATACGCAGTATTTT	CAIESDTQYF
TRBJ1-1	TRBD1	-	TRBV6-1	TGTGCCAGCAGTGAAATGAACAGGGGCACTGAAGCTTTCTTT	CASSEMNRGTEAFF
TRBJ1-3	-	-	TRBV5-6	TGTGCCAGCAGCTCTACCGAATTGAGGGCCTCTGGAAACACCATATATTTT	CASSSTELRASGNTIYF
TRBJ1-1	-	-	TRBV9	TGTGCCAGCAGCGTAGTCGACCGTCGGGAGTGGACTGAAGCTTTCTTT	CASSVVDRREWTEAFF
TRBJ2-5	TRBD1	-	TRBV14	TGTGCCAGCAGCCAAGTCTCATCGAGGACAGGGGGCCCCCAGTACTTC	CASSQVSSRTGGPQYF
TRBJ2-5	TRBD2	-	TRBV5-4	TGTGCCAGCAGGCTAGGACTAGCGGGGGGGGAGACCCAGTACTTC	CASRLGLAGGETQYF
TRBJ2-3	-	-	TRBV7-9	TGTGCCAGCAGCGAAAGCGATGGCGGGCTAGCTACGCAGTATTTT	CASSESDGGLATQYF
TRBJ2-1	TRBD1	-	TRBV19	TGTGCCAGTAGACCCGATCATCCCGGGACAGGGCAGTTTGGTGAGCAGTTCTTC	CASRPDHPGTGQFGEQFF
TRBJ2-3	-	-	TRBV6-5	TGTGCCAGCACTGGGGGGGGCACCAATACGCAGTATTTT	CASTGGGTNTQYF
TRBJ1-1	-	-	TRBV6-6	TGTGCCAGCAGTTACGGCCCCCCTGGGAGGAACACTGAAGCTTTCTTT	CASSYGPPGRNTEAFF
TRBJ1-2	TRBD1	-	TRBV10-3	TGTGCCATCAGTGACCCAGTGACAGGGCTAAACTATGGCTACACCTTC	CAISDPVTGLNYGYTF
TRBJ1-5	TRBD1	once	TRBV27	TGTGCCAGCAGTCCCGGGACAGGGGCAGATCAGCCCCAGCATTTT	CASSPGTGADQPQHF
TRBJ2-7	TRBD2	once	TRBV2	TGTGCCAGCAGTGTCTCTAGCGGGAGCCCCTACGAGCAGTACTTC	CASSVSSGSPYEQYF
TRBJ1-5	-	-	TRBV27	TGTGCCAGCAGTACGTGGACAGCAAGACATCAGCCCCAGCATTTT	CASSTWTARHQPQHF
TRBJ2-7	-	-	TRBV11-2	TGTGCCAGCAGCTTAGGAGGAGGATACGAGCAGTACTTC	CASSLGGGYEQYF
TRBJ2-1	-	-	TRBV7-9	TGTGCCAGCAGCCCGAGCGGGCTGTCAATCAATGAGCAGTTCTTC	CASSPSGLSINEQFF